This T cell receptor (beta chain) was identified in a study of identifying expanded T cells in peripheral blood (dated by TCRdb to about 2019). With respect to the entire study: Four technical replicates, made by sequencing separate aliquots from the same pool of genomic DNA, were compared pairwise.

This clone was picked up one time. Its antigen specificity is not known. Base qualities are missing; no much larger clone stands one base away. The CDR3 numbers 16 residues from cysteine through phenylalanine. Here the CDR3 DNA is all that survives: 48 bases in frame from base 1. V gives up 4 bases and J gives up 1 base, and the segment between their germline ends measures 17 bases. CDR1 is given as SEHNR and CDR2 as FQNEAQ, both from the germline V gene (reference sequence). The paper's findings and limits, for the study overall: The authors expected that over much longer intervals, such as months to years, biological variance in healthy repertoires might increase even further. Between technical replicates the binomial model flagged approximately 1.2 differentially abundant clones, whereas over roughly two weeks the binomial model flagged about 15 and over about four weeks 19 to 20. Both the number of clones called differentially abundant and the false-positive rate were significantly reduced by the beta-binomial model across all healthy-donor time intervals. In all healthy donors, the variance in clone template counts between samples taken two weeks apart rose significantly as total template count increased.

The immunoSEQ Assay, which relies on bias-controlled multiplex PCR amplification of genomic DNA, was used to profile TCRbeta CDR3 regions. For the original study's pipeline: The absolute abundance of each unique TCRbeta CDR3 region was quantified after sequences were collapsed and filtered. Differential abundance was assessed using a binomial (Fisher-equivalent) model and a beta-binomial model in which time-dependent variance fitted from healthy donors was added. Clones with fewer than 5 combined templates were excluded, and clones with Benjamini-Hochberg FDR below 0.01 were called differentially abundant. The form v = (b*log(k)+a)^2 was used to model beta-binomial variance as a function of total template count across the two samples. TCRdb obtained this table from immuneACCESS and retained in-frame rearrangements with V and J assigned. These tables miss some clones; where compared with another copy, unresolved V genes account for less than half of the shortfall, and the remainder is unexplained. From that table come the V and J calls and clone size; the DNA was used to work out D and trimming. This sample gives about 85,000 clones in total; more than 75% of them show up just once. Around 19% of the sample rests with the top ten.

No immune events such as infections were documented for the healthy donors during the collection period. To calibrate time-dependent variance in a beta-binomial model of T-cell clone differential abundance, blood repertoires from healthy donors were used as a training cohort. The training cohort included 10 healthy donors, of whom 3 were female and 7 were male. On average the donors were approximately 40 years old, and their ages spanned roughly 29 to 70 years. Whole blood, obtained from a commercial supplier, was collected from each healthy donor at three time points spaced approximately two weeks apart. For immunosequencing, genomic DNA was extracted from unsorted whole blood.

The sequencing sample was made of blood. The chain is assembled from TRBV7-9 and TRBJ2-7, and TRBD1 may be the D gene, going by 6 matching bases. The source of this sequence is a person aged 18 to 75 in good health. The nucleotide sequence reads TGTGCCAGCAGCTCCAGCCTTACAGGGCTTTCCTACGAGCAGTACTTC. Translation gives CASSSSLTGLSYEQYF.